This TCR beta chain was captured by sequencing in a study of CD8 T cells in Susac syndrome. V was cut by 5 bases and J by 7 bases, with 12 bases left in between. Germline V CDR1 and CDR2: SEHNR, FQNEAQ (reference sequence). The CDR3 has 14 amino acids. Sequencing of TCR beta covered CD8+ and CD4+ T cells obtained from blood. Controls matched for age and sex were healthy donors. The authors reverse transcribed roughly 0.45 to 1 ug RNA with random hexamers. TCRdb recomputed calls from the immunoSEQ multiplex PCR reads with MiXCR, one row per CDR3 protein. The table has some 100,000 distinct CDR3 sequences, 92% seen once.

The sequenced sample was CD8+ T cells from PBMCs. This receptor was taken from a human donor in good health. The V call is TRBV7-9, the J call TRBJ1-6, with TRBD1 as a possible D gene (6 bases). CDR3 loop: CASSPRTANSPLHF. The CDR3 region has the DNA TGTGCCAGCAGCCCCCGGACAGCGAATTCACCCCTCCACTTT.